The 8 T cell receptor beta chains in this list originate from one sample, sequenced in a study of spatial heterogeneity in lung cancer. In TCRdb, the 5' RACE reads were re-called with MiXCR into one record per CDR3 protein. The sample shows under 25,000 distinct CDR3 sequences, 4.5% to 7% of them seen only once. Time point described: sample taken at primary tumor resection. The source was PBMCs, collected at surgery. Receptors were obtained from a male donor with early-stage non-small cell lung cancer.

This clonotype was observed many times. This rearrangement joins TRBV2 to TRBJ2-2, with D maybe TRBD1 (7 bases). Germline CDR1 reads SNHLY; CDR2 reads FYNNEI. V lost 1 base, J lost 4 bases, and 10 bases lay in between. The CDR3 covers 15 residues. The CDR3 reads CASSEGQGGTGELFF. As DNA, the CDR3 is TGTGCCAGCAGTGAAGGGCAGGGGGGCACCGGGGAGCTGTTTTTT.

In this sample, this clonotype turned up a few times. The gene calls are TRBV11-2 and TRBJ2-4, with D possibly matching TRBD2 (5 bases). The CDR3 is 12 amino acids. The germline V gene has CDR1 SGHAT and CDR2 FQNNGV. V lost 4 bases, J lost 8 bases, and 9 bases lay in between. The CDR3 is CASSSLEDIQYF. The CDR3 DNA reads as TGTGCCAGCAGCTCCTTGGAGGACATTCAGTACTTC.

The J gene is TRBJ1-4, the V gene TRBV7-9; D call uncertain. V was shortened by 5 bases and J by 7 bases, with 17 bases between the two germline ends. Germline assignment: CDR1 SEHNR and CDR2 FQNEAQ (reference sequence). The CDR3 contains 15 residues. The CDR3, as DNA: TGTGCCAGCAGCCACGCCCAGGCACAGCGTGAAAAACTGTTTTTT. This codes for CASSHAQAQREKLFF.

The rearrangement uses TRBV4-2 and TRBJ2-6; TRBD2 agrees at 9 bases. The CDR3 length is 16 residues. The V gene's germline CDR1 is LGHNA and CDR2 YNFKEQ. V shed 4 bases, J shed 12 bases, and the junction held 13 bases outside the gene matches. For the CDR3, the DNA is TGTGCCAGCAGCCTATCTGGCGGGGGGGGCGCCGCCGTCCTGACTTTC. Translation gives CASSLSGGGGAAVLTF.

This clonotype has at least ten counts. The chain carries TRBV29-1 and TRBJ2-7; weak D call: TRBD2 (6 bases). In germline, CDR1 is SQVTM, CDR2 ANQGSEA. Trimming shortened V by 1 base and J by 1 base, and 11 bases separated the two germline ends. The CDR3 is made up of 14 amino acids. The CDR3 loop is CSVEGEVGSYEQYF. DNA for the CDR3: TGCAGCGTTGAAGGGGAGGTAGGGTCCTACGAGCAGTACTTC.

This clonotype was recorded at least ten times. The CDR3 is CASSQYPESSGFEQYF. In DNA, the CDR3 is TGTGCCAGCAGCCAATACCCGGAGAGTTCTGGATTTGAGCAGTACTTC. This sequence joins TRBV3-1 and TRBJ2-7, with D hard to call. V lost 2 bases, J lost 7 bases, and 21 bases lay in between. Germline V gives CDR1 LGHDT, CDR2 YNNKEL (reference sequence). This CDR3 is 16 amino acids long.

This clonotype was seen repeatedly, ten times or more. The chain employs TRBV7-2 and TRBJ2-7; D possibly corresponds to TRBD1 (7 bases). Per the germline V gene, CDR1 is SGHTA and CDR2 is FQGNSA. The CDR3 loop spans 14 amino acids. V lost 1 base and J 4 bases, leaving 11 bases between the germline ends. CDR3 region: CASSLGQGGYEQYF. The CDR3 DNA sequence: TGTGCCAGCAGCTTAGGGCAGGGGGGATACGAGCAGTACTTC.

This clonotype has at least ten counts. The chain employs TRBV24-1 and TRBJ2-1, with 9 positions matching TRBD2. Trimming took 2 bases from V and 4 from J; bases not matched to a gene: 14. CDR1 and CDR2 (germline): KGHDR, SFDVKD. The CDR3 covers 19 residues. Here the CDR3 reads CATSDSLTLQRGVYNEQFF. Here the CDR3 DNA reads TGTGCCACCAGTGATTCTCTCACCCTCCAGCGGGGGGTTTACAATGAGCAGTTCTTC.